The next 22 T cell receptor beta chains were all read from a single sample in a study of T cell changes during pregnancy in multiple sclerosis. Profiling relied on immunoSEQ multiplex PCR, and the TCRdb table lists in-frame clones only, not all of them. The sample includes roughly 69,000 clones, roughly 88% seen only once; the top ten take roughly 1.4%. Specimen: peripheral blood, collected in the third trimester of pregnancy. All receptors come from a female donor with multiple sclerosis, enrolled in a pregnancy study.

This clone showed up just once. The chain employs TRBV5-1 and TRBJ1-1, with 8 bases aligning to TRBD1. Germline V gene data show CDR1 as SGHRS and CDR2 as YFSETQ. The length of the CDR3 is 15 residues. V was pared by 3 bases and J by 5 bases, with 9 bases of the junction left unmatched. In nucleotides, the CDR3 is TGCGCCAGCAGCTACGGAGACAGGGGCGGTACTGAAGCTTTCTTT. Its protein is CASSYGDRGGTEAFF. Complete variable domain (other parts from reference TRBV5-1 and TRBJ1-1): KAGVTQTPRYLIKTRGQQVTLSCSPISGHRSVSWYQQTPGQGLQFLFEYFSETQRNKGNFPGRFSGRQFSNSRSEMNVSTLELGDSALYLCASSYGDRGGTEAFFGQGTRLTVV.

This chain connects TRBV10-1 to TRBJ2-5; D possibly corresponds to TRBD2 (6 bases). The V gene lost 4 bases and the J gene lost 1 base, with 7 bases spanning the gap. The CDR3 totals 13 residues. Germline loops: CDR1 WNHNN, CDR2 SYGVQD (reference sequence). CDR3 nucleotide sequence: TGCGCCAGCAGTGGGACTACCCAAGAGACCCAGTACTTC. Translating gives CASSGTTQETQYF.

J is TRBJ1-1 and V is TRBV7-3; D not certain. The CDR3 is 12 amino acids. Germline V lookup: CDR1 SGHTA, CDR2 FQGTGA. V was shortened by 5 bases and J by 5 bases, with 9 bases between the two germline ends. The CDR3 DNA reads as TGTGCCAGCAGCCGGGATGGAACTGAAGCTTTCTTT. Translation: CASSRDGTEAFF.

This chain joins TRBV7-2 and TRBJ1-3; no reliable D call. Deletions cut 8 bases from V and 0 bases from J, with 11 bases between. Germline CDR1 and CDR2: SGHTA and FQGNSA. CDR3 length equals 14 residues. The CDR3 bases are TGTGCCAGCGGAAAGGAGATCTCTGGAAACACCATATATTTT. It encodes CASGKEISGNTIYF. Supplemented by reference TRBV7-2 and TRBJ1-3, the full variable domain reads GAGVSQSPSNKVTEKGKDVELRCDPISGHTALYWYRQSLGQGLEFLIYFQGNSAPDKSGLPSDRFSAERTGGSVSTLTIQRTQQEDSAVYLCASGKEISGNTIYFGEGSWLTVV.

The CDR3 coding sequence is TGTGCCAGCAGCACCCGGGACAGGGGGCTCCACGGCTACACCTTC. Translation: CASSTRDRGLHGYTF. The gene calls are TRBV9 and TRBJ1-2, with TRBD1 matching 12 bases. CDR1 is SGDLS, CDR2 YYNGEE, per germline. V trimming: 4 bases; J trimming: 8 bases; junction bases outside the gene matches: 9. CDR3 length equals 15 residues.

The genes are TRBV19 and TRBJ1-2; perhaps TRBD1 as D (5 bases). Per the germline V gene, CDR1 is LNHDA and CDR2 is SQIVND (reference sequence). The CDR3 runs 11 residues. Trimming cost V 5 bases and J 8 bases, with 9 bases left between them. CDR3: CASSLAGGYTF. CDR3 DNA: TGTGCCAGTAGTCTAGCAGGGGGCTACACCTTC.

The chain has TRBV18 and TRBJ2-7; 7 nucleotides match TRBD1. The CDR3 runs 15 residues. V lost 1 base, J lost 2 bases, and 5 bases stayed unmatched. The V gene's germline CDR1 is KGHSH and CDR2 LQKENI. CDR3: CASSPRQGRAYEQYF. CDR3 in DNA: TGTGCCAGCTCACCACGACAGGGAAGGGCCTACGAGCAGTACTTC.

This sequence joins TRBV4-1 and TRBJ1-6; 7 nucleotides line up with TRBD1. The CDR3 is 17 amino acids. The J segment lost 6 bases and the V segment lost 4 bases, leaving 12 bases of the junction unmatched. Germline V gene sequence: CDR1 MGHRA, CDR2 YSYEKL. The CDR3 DNA is TGCGCCAGCAGCCGGGGGTATGGGACAGACTTTAATTCACCCCTCCACTTT. It encodes CASSRGYGTDFNSPLHF.

This clone was seen just once. This chain links TRBV6-5 with TRBJ1-6, with D tentatively TRBD1 (5 bases). Germline V gene data show CDR1 as MNHEY and CDR2 as SVGAGI. The CDR3 loop spans 14 amino acids. Trimming shortened V by 0 bases and J by 7 bases, and 7 bases separated the two germline ends. Here the CDR3 reads CASSYSGGNSPLHF. CDR3 in DNA: TGTGCCAGCAGTTACTCCGGGGGAAATTCACCCCTCCACTTT.

This chain connects TRBV2 to TRBJ2-7, with D possibly TRBD1 on 6 matching bases. This CDR3 spans 15 amino acids. The V and J ends lost 3 bases and 0 bases respectively, with 12 bases between them. Germline CDR1 SNHLY, CDR2 FYNNEI. The DNA of the CDR3 is TGTGCCAGCAGTGAGGGGGCGGACAGCTCCTACGAGCAGTACTTC. It translates to CASSEGADSSYEQYF.

The chain is built from TRBV5-6 and TRBJ2-3, with D perhaps TRBD2 (7 bases). With 0 bases removed from V and 4 bases from J, the gap between germline ends came to 12 bases. Germline CDR1 reads SGHDT; CDR2 reads YYEEEE. This CDR3 is 15 amino acids long. In DNA form, the CDR3 reads TGTGCCAGCAGCTTGGTAGGGGGAGGGTCAGATACGCAGTATTTT. Translated, it gives CASSLVGGGSDTQYF.

This clone came up a few times. CDR3 loop: CASSQTDYGYTF. The CDR3 DNA reads TGCGCCAGCAGCCAAACAGACTATGGCTACACCTTC. V gene TRBV4-1 combines with J gene TRBJ1-2; D remains ambiguous. Germline V gene sequence: CDR1 MGHRA, CDR2 YSYEKL. Trimming removed 2 bases from V and 3 bases from J, with 4 bases in between. This CDR3 contains 12 residues.

The chain combines TRBV7-9 with TRBJ1-2, with D perhaps matching TRBD1 (5 bases). Germline assignment: CDR1 SEHNR and CDR2 FQNEAQ (reference sequence). The CDR3 sequence is 18 residues long. Deletions cut 4 bases from V and 5 bases from J, with 26 bases between. In DNA form, the CDR3 reads TGTGCCAGCAGCTATATACCGGCAGGGTGGATTGCTGGGTATGGCTACACCTTC. Its protein is CASSYIPAGWIAGYGYTF.

For the CDR3, the DNA is TGTGCCAGCTCACCACCGAGCTCCTACGAGCAGTACTTC. It codes for CASSPPSSYEQYF. V is TRBV18 and J is TRBJ2-7; D not resolved. CDR3 length equals 13 residues. The V end was cut by 0 bases, the J end by 0 bases, with 3 bases between. CDR1 KGHSH and CDR2 LQKENI come from the germline V gene.

The V call is TRBV28, the J call TRBJ2-5, with 7 bases that match TRBD1. J gave up 8 bases and V 4 bases, and 13 bases lay outside the gene matches. Germline values: CDR1 MDHEN, CDR2 SYDVKM. The CDR3 has 15 residues. The CDR3 here is CASSSGVGGSGTQYF. In nucleotides, the CDR3 is TGTGCCAGCAGTTCCGGAGTAGGGGGCTCAGGAACCCAGTACTTC.

This clone has only a few counts. The chain uses TRBV6-4 and TRBJ2-3, with 13 positions matching TRBD2. The CDR3 sequence is 16 residues long. V was pared by 4 bases and J by 2 bases, with 3 bases of the junction left unmatched. Germline V gene sequence: CDR1 MRHNA, CDR2 SNTAGT. The CDR3 region has the DNA TGTGCCAGCAGTGTACTAGCGGGGGGGGACACAGATACGCAGTATTTT. Translating gives CASSVLAGGDTDTQYF.

The chain couples TRBV6-1 to TRBJ1-2; D is possibly TRBD1 (6 bases). Germline V gene data show CDR1 as MNHNS and CDR2 as SASEGT. The CDR3 has 14 amino acids. V gave up 6 bases and J gave up 6 bases, with 17 bases separating them. CDR3 bases: TGTGCCAGCAGGTCCGCCAGCCAGGGGAATGGCTACACCTTC. Its protein product is CASRSASQGNGYTF.

The chain joins TRBV6-5 to TRBJ2-7; 8 nucleotides align to TRBD1. Germline V gene data show CDR1 as MNHEY and CDR2 as SVGAGI. This CDR3 comprises 14 residues. Germline trimming cut 7 bases from V and 1 base from J; bases unmatched to any gene: 6. The CDR3 coding sequence is TGTGCCAGCACCCGCGGACAGGGTTCCTACGAGCAGTACTTC. This translates into CASTRGQGSYEQYF.

CDR3 loop: CASSLDRAAANVLTF. The DNA of the CDR3 is TGTGCCAGCAGCTTGGACAGGGCGGCAGCCAACGTCCTGACTTTC. J is TRBJ2-6 and V is TRBV5-4; D possibly corresponds to TRBD1 (6 bases). This CDR3 is built from 15 residues. Between the trimmed V and J ends, which lost 0 bases and 7 bases, there was a span of 11 bases. Per germline, CDR1 SGHNT and CDR2 YYREEE (reference sequence).

The J gene is TRBJ2-1, the V gene TRBV27, with D hard to call. V was clipped by 2 bases and J by 10 bases, with 12 bases between them. CDR1 and CDR2 (germline): MNHEY, SMNVEV (reference sequence). The CDR3 runs 13 residues. The CDR3 sequence is CASSLRQMREQFF. DNA of the CDR3: TGTGCCAGCAGTTTACGGCAGATGCGGGAGCAGTTCTTC.

This clone appeared a few times. CDR3 amino acids: CASSPLTGKLFF. CDR3 nucleotide sequence: TGTGCCAGCAGTCCCCTCACCGGAAAACTGTTTTTT. The chain recombines TRBV27 with TRBJ1-4; D remains unclear. The CDR3 consists of 12 residues. The V gene lost 5 bases and the J gene lost 10 bases, with 11 bases spanning the gap. Looked up from germline, CDR1 is MNHEY and CDR2 is SMNVEV (reference sequence).

The chain combines TRBV5-5 with TRBJ1-6; D is undetermined. The CDR3 contains 15 residues. Germline V gene data show CDR1 as SGHKS and CDR2 as YYEKEE (reference sequence). V shed 2 bases and J shed 7 bases, with 13 bases lying between them. CDR3 DNA sequence: TGTGCCAGCAGCTTTTCTTTTACTCGGAATTCACCCCTCCACTTT. It encodes CASSFSFTRNSPLHF.